Listed here are 19 T cell receptor beta chains from one sample, sequenced in a study of OX40 agonist ivuxolimab in advanced cancers. Produced via immunoSEQ multiplex PCR; TCRdb's table is partial and in-frame only. The data hold about 37,000 clones, with 85% observed a single time. Sample: CD4+ or CD8+ T cells sorted from blood, taken in a trial of the OX40 agonist ivuxolimab. These receptors came from an adult with an advanced solid tumor such as melanoma, head and neck, liver or kidney cancer.

The J gene is TRBJ2-5, the V gene TRBV6-5, with D possibly called TRBD1 or TRBD2 (6 bases each). The germline V and J ends were trimmed by 2 bases and 4 bases, with 14 bases remaining between them. Germline V gene data show CDR1 as MNHEY and CDR2 as SVGAGI. The CDR3 runs to 15 residues. CDR3 loop: CASSYHIGGAETQYF. The CDR3 DNA reads as TGTGCCAGCAGTTACCATATCGGGGGCGCAGAGACCCAGTACTTC.

The chain combines TRBV21-1 with TRBJ2-5; the table's D call, TRBD2, has no DNA check behind it. The end of the DNA is better explained by TRBJ2-7, so the J call may be wrong. TRBV21-1 is an annotated pseudogene. CDR3 length equals 16 residues. As DNA, the CDR3 is TGTGCCAGCAGCAAAGTTTGGACTAGCGGGGGTTACGAGCAGTACTTC. Its translation: CASSKVWTSGGYEQYF.

This clone was seen a handful of times. One end of the junction is discordant with germline, which a read error may explain. This rearrangement joins TRBV7-7 to TRBJ2-5; TRBD2 matches at 13 bases. The CDR3 is made up of 15 amino acids. CDR1 is SSHAT and CDR2 is FNYEAQ in the germline V gene (reference sequence). The CDR3 nucleotides read TGTGCTAGCAGCCCCGGGACTAGCGGGGAAGAGACCCAGTACTTC. Translating it yields CASSPGTSGEETQYF.

This chain joins TRBV29-1 and TRBJ1-1, with a possible D match to TRBD1 (5 bases). V lost 7 bases to trimming and J lost 4 bases, with 13 bases between them. The CDR3 consists of 12 residues. Germline values: CDR1 SQVTM, CDR2 ANQGSEA. The CDR3 protein is CSGGRAGTEAFF. In nucleotides, the CDR3 is TGCAGCGGGGGGAGGGCCGGCACTGAAGCTTTCTTT.

The V call is TRBV2, the J call TRBJ2-5; 8 bases fit TRBD1. The CDR3 length is 14 residues. V trimming: 6 bases; J trimming: 5 bases; junction bases outside the gene matches: 8. Germline V gene data show CDR1 as SNHLY and CDR2 as FYNNEI. CDR3 nucleotides: TGTGCCAGCAGCCCACAGGGGGGCTCGGAGACCCAGTACTTC. It is translated as CASSPQGGSETQYF. Based on the CDR3 plus reference TRBV2 and TRBJ2-5, the full variable domain is EPEVTQTPSHQVTQMGQEVILRCVPISNHLYFYWYRQILGQKVEFLVSFYNNEISEKSEIFDDQFSVERPDGSNFTLKIRSTKLEDSAMYFCASSPQGGSETQYFGPGTRLLVL.

This clone was observed a handful of times. V is TRBV7-9 and J is TRBJ1-5; D is uncertain. The CDR3 spans 12 residues. CDR1 is SEHNR and CDR2 is FQNEAQ in the germline V gene (reference sequence). Deletions cut 5 bases from V and 9 bases from J, with 11 bases between. The CDR3 loop is CASSRSSGPQHF. CDR3 nucleotides: TGTGCCAGCAGCCGGTCATCAGGGCCCCAGCATTTT.

The chain couples TRBV7-3 to TRBJ2-1; D is perhaps TRBD1 or TRBD2 (5 bases each). The CDR3 extends over 14 amino acids. Germline V gene data show CDR1 as SGHTA and CDR2 as FQGTGA. Trimming left V 5 bases short and J 3 bases short, with 11 bases between. The CDR3 loop is CASSTGTGYNEQFF. The CDR3 DNA follows: TGTGCCAGCAGCACCGGGACCGGCTACAATGAGCAGTTCTTC. The full variable domain, rest sourced from reference TRBV7-3 and TRBJ2-1, is GAGVSQTPSNKVTEKGKYVELRCDPISGHTALYWYRQSLGQGPEFLIYFQGTGAADDSGLPNDRFFAVRPEGSVSTLKIQRTERGDSAVYLCASSTGTGYNEQFFGPGTRLTVL.

V gene TRBV19 combines with J gene TRBJ1-2; 7 bases match TRBD1. V was pared by 6 bases and J by 6 bases, with 10 bases of the junction left unmatched. Germline CDR1 is LNHDA and CDR2 is SQIVND (reference sequence). The CDR3 runs to 14 residues. The CDR3 sequence: CASREDRAGDGYTF. DNA of the CDR3: TGTGCCAGTAGAGAAGACAGGGCAGGAGATGGCTACACCTTC.

A single count supports this clone. V usage is TRBV5-5 and J usage is TRBJ2-1; a weak D match, TRBD1 (6 bases). The CDR3 consists of 13 residues. Deletions cut 5 bases from V and 4 bases from J, with 10 bases between. The germline V gene encodes CDR1 SGHKS and CDR2 YYEKEE (reference sequence). This chain's CDR3 is CASRTQGYNEQFF. The CDR3 nucleotides read TGTGCCAGCAGGACACAGGGATACAATGAGCAGTTCTTC. Combining the CDR3 with reference TRBV5-5 and TRBJ2-1 gives the whole variable domain DAGVTQSPTHLIKTRGQQVTLRCSPISGHKSVSWYQQVLGQGPQFIFQYYEKEERGRGNFPDRFSARQFPNYSSELNVNALLLGDSALYLCASRTQGYNEQFFGPGTRLTVL.

The V call is TRBV9, the J call TRBJ2-5; D possibly uses TRBD1 or TRBD2 (5 bases each). CDR3 length: 13 residues. V lost 0 bases, J lost 5 bases, and 8 bases lay in between. Germline assignment: CDR1 SGDLS and CDR2 YYNGEE. CDR3 DNA: TGTGCCAGCAGCGTAGGCGAGGGGGAGACCCAGTACTTC. Translated: CASSVGEGETQYF.

The CDR3 loop reads CASSVYGGTGNIQYF. The CDR3 DNA sequence: TGTGCCAGCAGCGTATACGGGGGGACAGGCAACATTCAGTACTTC. The V call is TRBV9, the J call TRBJ2-4; D possibly corresponds to TRBD1 (8 bases). This CDR3 region has 15 residues. V shed 1 base and J shed 7 bases, with 15 bases lying between them. Per germline, CDR1 SGDLS and CDR2 YYNGEE.

The chain uses TRBV12-5 and TRBJ2-1, with D unresolved. Trimming stripped 5 bases from V and 10 bases from J, with 21 bases between. This CDR3 contains 15 residues. Germline V gene lookup returns CDR1 LGHNT and CDR2 FRNRAP. This CDR3 is CASGQALNSLVEQFF. The CDR3 DNA reads as TGTGCTAGTGGTCAAGCCTTAAATAGCCTGGTCGAGCAGTTCTTC.

The chain uses TRBV5-4 and TRBJ1-4, with D possibly matching TRBD1 (5 bases). The V and J ends lost 4 bases and 6 bases respectively, with 13 bases between them. CDR3 length equals 14 residues. Germline CDR1 and CDR2: SGHNT and YYREEE (reference sequence). CDR3 region: CASSLGTTHEKLFF. DNA for the CDR3: TGTGCCAGCAGCCTCGGGACCACCCATGAAAAACTGTTTTTT.

This clone has just a few counts. A junction end diverges from the germline sequence, so it may reflect a read error. This sequence joins TRBV28 and TRBJ1-1; TRBD1 is a possible D gene (6 bases). The CDR3 loop spans 14 amino acids. Germline V lookup: CDR1 MDHEN, CDR2 SYDVKM. CDR3 coding DNA: TGTGCCGGCAGTGACCAAGCGGGGGCGGGTGAAGCTTTCTTT. Residues: CAGSDQAGAGEAFF.

This clone was recorded once. J is TRBJ2-3 and V is TRBV7-2; D remains ambiguous. This CDR3 has 14 residues. The V gene's germline CDR1 is SGHTA and CDR2 FQGNSA. With 2 bases removed from V and 5 bases from J, the gap between germline ends came to 11 bases. The DNA for the CDR3 is TGTGCCAGCAGCTTATTTAGAGACGGAGATACGCAGTATTTT. Protein product: CASSLFRDGDTQYF.

CDR3 DNA sequence: TGTGCCATCAGTGAGGGCAGGGGTGGCACTGAAGCTTTCTTT. It is translated as CAISEGRGGTEAFF. This sequence joins TRBV10-3 and TRBJ1-1, with D perhaps TRBD1 (6 bases). The CDR3 loop spans 14 amino acids. CDR1 is ENHRY, CDR2 SYGVKD, per germline. V was cut by 2 bases and J by 4 bases, with 11 bases left in between.

The chain has TRBV30 and TRBJ2-3; TRBD2 agrees at 11 bases. Germline-derived CDR1 and CDR2 are GTSNPN and SVGIG (reference sequence). J gave up 6 bases and V 5 bases, and 10 bases lay outside the gene matches. This CDR3 contains 15 residues. The CDR3 sequence: CAWREGLAAQDTQYF. The CDR3 coding sequence is TGTGCCTGGCGCGAGGGACTAGCGGCCCAGGATACGCAGTATTTT.

The chain recombines TRBV27 with TRBJ2-7, with D tentatively TRBD2 (6 bases). The CDR3 sequence is 14 residues long. The germline CDR1 and CDR2 sequences are MNHEY and SMNVEV (reference sequence). V was trimmed by 3 bases and J by 3 bases, leaving 12 bases between them. The CDR3 loop is CASSFAGTVYEQYF. The CDR3 DNA reads as TGTGCCAGCAGTTTCGCAGGGACTGTCTACGAGCAGTACTTC.

The table lists this clone with a few counts. The CDR3, as DNA: TGTGCCAGCAGCCCGACTAGCGGGGCGACAGGGACGCAGTATTTT. Translation: CASSPTSGATGTQYF. J is TRBJ2-3 and V is TRBV7-9; 11 bases agree with TRBD2. The germline V gene has CDR1 SEHNR and CDR2 FQNEAQ (reference sequence). This CDR3 is 15 amino acids long. The trim removed 5 bases at V and 9 bases at J, leaving 10 bases unmatched.